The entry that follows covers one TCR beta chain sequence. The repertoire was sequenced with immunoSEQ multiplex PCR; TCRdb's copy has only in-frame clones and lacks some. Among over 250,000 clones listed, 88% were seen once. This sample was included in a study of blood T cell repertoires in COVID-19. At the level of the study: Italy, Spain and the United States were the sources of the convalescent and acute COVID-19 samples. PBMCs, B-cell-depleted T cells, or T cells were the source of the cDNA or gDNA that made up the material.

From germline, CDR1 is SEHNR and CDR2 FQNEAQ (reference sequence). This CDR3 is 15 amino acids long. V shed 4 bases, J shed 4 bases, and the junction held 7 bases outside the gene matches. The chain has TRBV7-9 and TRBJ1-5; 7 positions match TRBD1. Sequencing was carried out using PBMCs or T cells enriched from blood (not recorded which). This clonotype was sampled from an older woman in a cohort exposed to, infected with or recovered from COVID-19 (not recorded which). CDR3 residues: CASSSKDRRNQPQHF. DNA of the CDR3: TGTGCCAGCAGCTCAAAGGACAGGAGGAATCAGCCCCAGCATTTT. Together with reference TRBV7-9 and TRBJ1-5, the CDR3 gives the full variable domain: DTGVSQNPRHKITKRGQNVTFRCDPISEHNRLYWYRQTLGQGPEFLTYFQNEAQLEKSRLLSDRFSAERPKGSFSTLEIQRTEQGDSAMYLCASSSKDRRNQPQHFGDGTRLSIL.